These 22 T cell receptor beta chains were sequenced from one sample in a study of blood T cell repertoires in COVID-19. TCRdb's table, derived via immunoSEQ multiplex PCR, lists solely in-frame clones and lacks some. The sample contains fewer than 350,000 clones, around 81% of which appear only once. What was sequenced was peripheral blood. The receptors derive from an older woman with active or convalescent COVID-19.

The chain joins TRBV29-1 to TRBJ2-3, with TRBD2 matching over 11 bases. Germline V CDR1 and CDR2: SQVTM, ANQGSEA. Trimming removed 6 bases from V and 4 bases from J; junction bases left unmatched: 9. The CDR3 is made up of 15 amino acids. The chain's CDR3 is CSVLSGGALADTQYF. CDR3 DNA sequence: TGCAGCGTCCTTAGCGGGGGGGCCTTAGCAGATACGCAGTATTTT.

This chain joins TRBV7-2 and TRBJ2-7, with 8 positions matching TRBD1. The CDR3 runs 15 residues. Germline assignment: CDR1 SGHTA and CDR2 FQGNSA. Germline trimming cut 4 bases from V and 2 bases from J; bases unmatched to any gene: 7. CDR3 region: CASSSPGQAPYEQYF. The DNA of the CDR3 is TGTGCCAGCAGCTCGCCGGGACAGGCACCCTACGAGCAGTACTTC.

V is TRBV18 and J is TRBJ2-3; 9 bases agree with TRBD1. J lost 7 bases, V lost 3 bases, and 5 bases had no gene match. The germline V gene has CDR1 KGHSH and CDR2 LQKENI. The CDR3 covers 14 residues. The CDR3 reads CASSPGTGSYTQYF. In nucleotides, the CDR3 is TGTGCCAGCTCACCCGGGACAGGGTCTTATACGCAGTATTTT.

The CDR3 DNA is TGCAGCGTTGAGAAGGTAGGGGAGGCTCCGGGATATGGCTACACCTTC. It translates to CSVEKVGEAPGYGYTF. The chain employs TRBV29-1 and TRBJ1-2; D is possibly TRBD1 (5 bases). V lost 3 bases and J lost 5, with 22 bases in between. This CDR3 comprises 16 residues. CDR1 and CDR2 from the germline V gene are SQVTM and ANQGSEA.

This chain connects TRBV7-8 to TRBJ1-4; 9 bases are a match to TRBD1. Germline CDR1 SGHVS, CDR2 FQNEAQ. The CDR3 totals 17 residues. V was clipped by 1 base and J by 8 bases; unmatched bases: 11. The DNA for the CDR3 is TGTGCCAGCAGCTTAGTACATAGGGGACAGGGAGGGGAAAAACTGTTTTTT. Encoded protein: CASSLVHRGQGGEKLFF.

CDR3 region: CASSPFGQVNTEAFF. CDR3 in DNA: TGTGCCAGCAGCCCGTTCGGACAGGTCAACACTGAAGCTTTCTTT. V usage is TRBV7-3 and J usage is TRBJ1-1, with 7 bases aligning to TRBD1. The length of the CDR3 is 15 residues. Per the germline V gene, CDR1 is SGHTA and CDR2 is FQGTGA. Trimming removed 5 bases from V and 2 bases from J; junction bases left unmatched: 8.

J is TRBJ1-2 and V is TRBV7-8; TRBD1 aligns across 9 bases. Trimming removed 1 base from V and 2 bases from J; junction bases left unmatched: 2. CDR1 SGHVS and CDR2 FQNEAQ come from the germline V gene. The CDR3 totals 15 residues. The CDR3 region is CASSLGTGGNYGYTF. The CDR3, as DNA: TGTGCCAGCAGCTTAGGTACAGGGGGCAACTATGGCTACACCTTC. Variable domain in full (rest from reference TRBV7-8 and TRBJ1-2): GAGVSQSPRYKVAKRGQDVALRCDPISGHVSLFWYQQALGQGPEFLTYFQNEAQLDKSGLPSDRFFAERPEGSVSTLKIQRTQQEDSAVYLCASSLGTGGNYGYTFGSGTRLTVV.

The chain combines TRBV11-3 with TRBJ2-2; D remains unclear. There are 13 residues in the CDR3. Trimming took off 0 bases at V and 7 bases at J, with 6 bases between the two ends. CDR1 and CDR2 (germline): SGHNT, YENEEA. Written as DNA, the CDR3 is TGTGCCAGCAGCTTAGACTCCTACGGGGAGCTGTTTTTT. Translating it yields CASSLDSYGELFF.

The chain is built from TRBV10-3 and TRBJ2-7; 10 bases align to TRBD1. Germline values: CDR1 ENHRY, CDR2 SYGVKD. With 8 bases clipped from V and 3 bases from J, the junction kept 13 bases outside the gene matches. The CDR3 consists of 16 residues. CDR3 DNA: TGTGCCATCCTGTCGGACAGGGGGGCCGGCGGCTACGAGCAGTACTTC. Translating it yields CAILSDRGAGGYEQYF.

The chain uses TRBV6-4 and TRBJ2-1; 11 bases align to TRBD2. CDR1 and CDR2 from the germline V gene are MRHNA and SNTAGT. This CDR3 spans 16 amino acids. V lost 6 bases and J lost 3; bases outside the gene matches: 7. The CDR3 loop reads CASRASGGSDYNEQFF. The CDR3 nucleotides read TGTGCCAGCAGGGCTAGCGGGGGGTCTGACTACAATGAGCAGTTCTTC.

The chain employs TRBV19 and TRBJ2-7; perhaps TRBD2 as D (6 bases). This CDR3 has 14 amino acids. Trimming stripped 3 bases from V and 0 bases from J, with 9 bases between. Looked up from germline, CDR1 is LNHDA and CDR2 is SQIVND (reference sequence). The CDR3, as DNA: TGTGCCAGTAGTATGGAGGGACGCTCCTACGAGCAGTACTTC. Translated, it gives CASSMEGRSYEQYF.

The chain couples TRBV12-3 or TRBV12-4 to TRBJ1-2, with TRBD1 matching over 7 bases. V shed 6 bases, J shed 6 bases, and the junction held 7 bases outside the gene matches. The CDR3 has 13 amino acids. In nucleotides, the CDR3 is TGTGCCAGCAGCCCAGGGGGATTCCATGGCTACACCTTC. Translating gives CASSPGGFHGYTF.

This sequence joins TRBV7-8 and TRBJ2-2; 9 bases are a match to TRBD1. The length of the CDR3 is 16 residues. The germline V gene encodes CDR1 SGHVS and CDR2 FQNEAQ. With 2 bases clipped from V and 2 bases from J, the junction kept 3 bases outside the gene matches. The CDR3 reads CASSLRDRVNTGELFF. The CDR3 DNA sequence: TGTGCCAGCAGCTTAAGGGACAGGGTAAACACCGGGGAGCTGTTTTTT. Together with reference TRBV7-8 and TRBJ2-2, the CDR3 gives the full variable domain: GAGVSQSPRYKVAKRGQDVALRCDPISGHVSLFWYQQALGQGPEFLTYFQNEAQLDKSGLPSDRFFAERPEGSVSTLKIQRTQQEDSAVYLCASSLRDRVNTGELFFGEGSRLTVL.

CDR3 coding DNA: TGTGCCAGCAGTTCGGGAGCGATAGCGGGTTTCACAGATACGCAGTATTTT. Amino acid sequence: CASSSGAIAGFTDTQYF. The gene calls are TRBV27 and TRBJ2-3, with TRBD2 identical over 7 bases. CDR3 length: 17 residues. V lost 4 bases to trimming and J lost 2 bases; unmatched junction nucleotides: 12. Germline-derived CDR1 and CDR2 are MNHEY and SMNVEV (reference sequence).

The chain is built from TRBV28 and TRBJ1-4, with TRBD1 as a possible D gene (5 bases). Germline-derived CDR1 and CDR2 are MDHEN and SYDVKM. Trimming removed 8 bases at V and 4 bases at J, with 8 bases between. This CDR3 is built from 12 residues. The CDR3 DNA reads TGTGCCAGCCAGGGCAATAATGAAAAACTGTTTTTT. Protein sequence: CASQGNNEKLFF.

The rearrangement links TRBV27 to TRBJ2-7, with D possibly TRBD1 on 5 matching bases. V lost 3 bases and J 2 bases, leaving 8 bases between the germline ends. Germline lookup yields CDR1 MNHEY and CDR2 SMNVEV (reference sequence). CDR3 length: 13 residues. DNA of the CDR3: TGTGCCAGCAGTTTTATAGGGGCCTACGAGCAGTACTTC. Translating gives CASSFIGAYEQYF.

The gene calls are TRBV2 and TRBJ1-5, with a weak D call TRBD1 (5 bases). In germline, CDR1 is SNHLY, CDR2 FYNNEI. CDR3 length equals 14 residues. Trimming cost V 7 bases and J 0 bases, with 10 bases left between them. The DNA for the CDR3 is TGTGCCAGCATGGGGGGTTCTAGCAATCAGCCCCAGCATTTT. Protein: CASMGGSSNQPQHF.

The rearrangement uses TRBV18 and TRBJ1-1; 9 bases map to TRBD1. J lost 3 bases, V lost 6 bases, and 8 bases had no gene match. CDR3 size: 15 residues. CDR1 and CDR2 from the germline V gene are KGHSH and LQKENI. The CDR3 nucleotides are TGTGCCAGCTCGTGGGACAGGGCCCACGACACTGAAGCTTTCTTT. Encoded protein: CASSWDRAHDTEAFF.

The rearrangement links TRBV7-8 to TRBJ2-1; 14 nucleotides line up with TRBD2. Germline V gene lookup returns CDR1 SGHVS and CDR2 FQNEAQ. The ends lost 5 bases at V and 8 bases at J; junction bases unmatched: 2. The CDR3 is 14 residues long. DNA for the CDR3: TGTGCCAGCAGCGGGACTAGCGGGGGCGATGAGCAGTTCTTC. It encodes CASSGTSGGDEQFF.

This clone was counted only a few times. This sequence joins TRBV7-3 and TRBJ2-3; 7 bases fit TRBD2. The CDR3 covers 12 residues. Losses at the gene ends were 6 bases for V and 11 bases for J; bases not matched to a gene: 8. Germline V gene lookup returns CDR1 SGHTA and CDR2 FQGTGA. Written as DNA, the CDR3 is TGTGCCAGCAGTTCCCTAGCGGTGAAGCAGTATTTT. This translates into CASSSLAVKQYF.

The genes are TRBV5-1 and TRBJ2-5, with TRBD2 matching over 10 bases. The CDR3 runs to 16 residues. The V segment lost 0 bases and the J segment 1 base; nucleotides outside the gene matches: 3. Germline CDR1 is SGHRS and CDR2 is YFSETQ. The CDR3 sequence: CASSLVAGGPQETQYF. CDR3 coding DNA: TGCGCCAGCAGCTTGGTAGCGGGGGGCCCCCAAGAGACCCAGTACTTC.

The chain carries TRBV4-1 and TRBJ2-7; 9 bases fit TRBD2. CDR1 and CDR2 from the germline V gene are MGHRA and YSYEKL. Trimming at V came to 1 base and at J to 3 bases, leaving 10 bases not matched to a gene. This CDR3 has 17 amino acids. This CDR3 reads CASSQVEASGAIYEQYF. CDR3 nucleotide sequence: TGCGCCAGCAGCCAAGTCGAGGCTAGCGGGGCTATCTACGAGCAGTACTTC.